The 7 T cell receptor beta chains listed next were all sequenced from one sample in a study of Graves' ophthalmopathy and Graves' hyperthyroidism. Amplification of the TCR beta CDR3 regions used RNA transcripts (as template). First-round RT-PCR with HTBI primers preceded a second-round multiplex PCR. TCRdb re-analysed the multiplex PCR reads in MiXCR, keeping a single row per CDR3 protein. Among about 1.1 million distinct CDR3 sequences listed, roughly two fifths were seen once. Sequenced material: peripheral blood or thyroid tissue (not recorded which). The receptors derive from an adult man with Graves' hyperthyroidism.

The J gene is TRBJ2-6, the V gene TRBV29-1, with TRBD1 identical over 11 bases. The germline V gene encodes CDR1 SQVTM and CDR2 ANQGSEA. Trimming removed 1 base from V and 2 bases from J; junction bases left unmatched: 1. The CDR3 is 16 amino acids. CDR3: CSVEGTGGAGANVLTF. The DNA for the CDR3 is TGCAGCGTTGAAGGGACAGGGGGCGCTGGGGCCAACGTCCTGACTTTC.

This clonotype has ten or more counts. This chain connects TRBV5-1 to TRBJ1-2; D is uncertain. There are 13 residues in the CDR3. Germline V gene lookup returns CDR1 SGHRS and CDR2 YFSETQ. V dropped 6 bases and J dropped 4 bases, with 13 bases sitting between them. CDR3 protein: CASTPGEGYGYTF. The CDR3 nucleotides are TGCGCCAGCACCCCGGGAGAGGGCTATGGCTACACCTTC.

A single count supports this clonotype. The chain carries TRBV14 and TRBJ2-2; a weak D match, TRBD1 (5 bases). Germline V CDR1 and CDR2: SGHDN, FVKESK. V dropped 6 bases and J dropped 0 bases, with 17 bases sitting between them. This CDR3 has 17 amino acids. The CDR3 spells CASSLRRQGANTGELFF. As DNA, the CDR3 is TGTGCCAGCAGTTTAAGGCGGCAGGGCGCGAACACCGGGGAGCTGTTTTTT. The full variable domain, its missing parts supplied by reference TRBV14 and TRBJ2-2, is EAGVTQFPSHSVIEKGQTVTLRCDPISGHDNLYWYRRVMGKEIKFLLHFVKESKQDESGMPNNRFLAERTGGTYSTLKVQPAELEDSGVYFCASSLRRQGANTGELFFGEGSRLTVL.

This chain connects TRBV25-1 to TRBJ1-1; no definite D call. The length of the CDR3 is 15 residues. Trimming cost V 3 bases and J 3 bases, with 14 bases left between them. The germline V gene encodes CDR1 MGHDK and CDR2 SYGVNS. The CDR3 is CASSDPTGGDTEAFF. The CDR3 coding sequence is TGTGCCAGCAGTGACCCGACGGGCGGTGACACTGAAGCTTTCTTT.

A few counts support this clonotype. J is TRBJ1-5 and V is TRBV30; D is unresolved. Germline V CDR1 and CDR2: GTSNPN, SVGIG (reference sequence). The V end lost 5 bases, the J end lost 5 bases, and 13 bases lay between the germline ends. The CDR3 has 13 residues. CDR3 residues: CAWGRDSDQPQHF. The CDR3 DNA is TGTGCCTGGGGACGGGATTCGGATCAGCCCCAGCATTTT. Full variable domain (remainder filled in from reference TRBV30 and TRBJ1-5): SQTIHQWPATLVQPVGSPLSLECTVEGTSNPNLYWYRQAAGRGLQLLFYSVGIGQISSEVPQNLSASRPQDRQFILSSKKLLLSDSGFYLCAWGRDSDQPQHFGDGTRLSIL.

J is TRBJ1-1 and V is TRBV19, with D unresolved. Germline CDR1 LNHDA, CDR2 SQIVND (reference sequence). The CDR3 loop spans 13 amino acids. Trimming removed 7 bases from V and 6 bases from J, with 15 bases in between. CDR3 DNA sequence: TGTGCCAGTAATCCCGGCCGGGGAGCTGAAGCTTTCTTT. This sequence encodes CASNPGRGAEAFF.

This clonotype was seen repeatedly, ten times or more. The gene calls are TRBV2 and TRBJ2-7; D gene unclear. Looked up from germline, CDR1 is SNHLY and CDR2 is FYNNEI. The CDR3 is 12 residues long. V lost 8 bases, J lost 6 bases, and 14 bases lay in between. DNA for the CDR3: TGTGCCAGCGTATGGGAATCGGGCGAGCAGTACTTC. As protein: CASVWESGEQYF.